The present T cell receptor beta chain was sequenced within a study of type 1 regulatory T cells. About the study: T-allo10 is an in vitro-generated, Tr1-enriched CD4 T cell product specific for alloantigen.

There are a few counts of this clonotype. Its antigen is as yet unknown. TCRdb redid the calling of the reads with MiXCR, one entry per CDR3 protein. The table includes more than 60,000 distinct CDR3 sequences, roughly two thirds detected once. Germline loops: CDR1 MNHEY, CDR2 SMNVEV (reference sequence). The CDR3 has 14 amino acids. The ends were cut back, 5 bases at V and 1 base at J, with 8 bases in the middle. The sequenced sample consisted of cultured non-Tr1 T cells, either the whole culture or a sorted T cell fraction (not recorded which). The rearrangement uses TRBV27 and TRBJ2-2, with D possibly matching TRBD2 (5 bases). The TCR sequence derives from a human donor in good health. CDR3 in amino acids: CASSRTLNTGELFF. CDR3 in DNA: TGTGCCAGCAGTAGGACTTTGAACACCGGGGAGCTGTTTTTT.